This TCR beta chain was observed in a study of cytomegalovirus exposure and HLA in healthy donors. It was with 60 Vbeta and 13 Jbeta primers that the PCR ran. TCRdb's copy holds only in-frame clones and misses some; the assay was immunoSEQ multiplex PCR. The profile covers roughly 140,000 clones, with around 75% appearing a single time and about 4% taken by the ten largest. Between the trimmed V and J ends, which lost 3 bases and 11 bases, there was a span of 22 bases. The germline gives CDR1 GTSNPN, CDR2 SVGIG (reference sequence). The CDR3 has 14 residues. Specimen: PBMCs. V gene TRBV30 combines with J gene TRBJ1-1; D is undetermined. This TCR came from a human donor in good health. The CDR3 sequence is CAWRVGWSRDWAFF. The CDR3 region has the DNA TGTGCCTGGAGGGTAGGTTGGTCCCGGGATTGGGCTTTCTTT.